This T cell receptor (beta chain) was recorded in a study of blood T cell repertoires in COVID-19. Study summary: Whether acute or convalescent, the COVID-19 samples came from the United States, Italy and Spain. Nucleic acid was either cDNA or gDNA, and it came from T cells, B-cell-depleted T cells, or PBMCs.

Methods used by the authors: Nucleated cell counts were estimated from reference gene primer amplification. Using immunoSEQ multiplex PCR, the repertoire was profiled, and TCRdb retains in-frame clones only, with some absent. V, J and clone size derive from that table, while D and trimming were established from the DNA sequence. The sample has fewer than 300,000 clones, roughly 92% seen once. V was pared by 5 bases and J by 11 bases, with 18 bases between. The CDR3 loop spans 13 amino acids. Germline values: CDR1 SGHVS, CDR2 FQNEAQ. One Seattle source followed patients from active infection through their disease course.

This TCR was sampled from a woman in her 30s with COVID-19, enrolled during active disease. Sequencing input: peripheral blood. The chain uses TRBV7-8 and TRBJ1-1, with D tentatively TRBD1 (6 bases). The CDR3 region has the DNA TGTGCCAGCAGCATACTTCAACAGGGTCAGGCTTTCTTT. Its protein product is CASSILQQGQAFF.